This T cell receptor (beta chain) originates from a study of blood T cell repertoires in COVID-19. Overall study: The samples span acute and convalescent COVID-19 from the United States, Italy and Spain.

Repertoires were generated with immunoSEQ multiplex PCR, while TCRdb's copy carries only in-frame clones and drops some. The table shows fewer than 50,000 clones, with 80% to 90% occurring only once. Germline V gene data show CDR1 as LNHDA and CDR2 as SQIVND (reference sequence). Trimming cost V 3 bases and J 9 bases, with 15 bases left between them. The CDR3 consists of 15 residues. This chain connects TRBV19 to TRBJ1-6, with D tentatively TRBD1 (5 bases). The specimen sequenced was peripheral blood. This clonotype was sampled from a human donor in a cohort sampled during active COVID-19. This CDR3 is CASSIRGGEISPLHF. DNA of the CDR3: TGTGCCAGTAGTATCCGGGGGGGGGAAATTTCACCCCTCCACTTT.